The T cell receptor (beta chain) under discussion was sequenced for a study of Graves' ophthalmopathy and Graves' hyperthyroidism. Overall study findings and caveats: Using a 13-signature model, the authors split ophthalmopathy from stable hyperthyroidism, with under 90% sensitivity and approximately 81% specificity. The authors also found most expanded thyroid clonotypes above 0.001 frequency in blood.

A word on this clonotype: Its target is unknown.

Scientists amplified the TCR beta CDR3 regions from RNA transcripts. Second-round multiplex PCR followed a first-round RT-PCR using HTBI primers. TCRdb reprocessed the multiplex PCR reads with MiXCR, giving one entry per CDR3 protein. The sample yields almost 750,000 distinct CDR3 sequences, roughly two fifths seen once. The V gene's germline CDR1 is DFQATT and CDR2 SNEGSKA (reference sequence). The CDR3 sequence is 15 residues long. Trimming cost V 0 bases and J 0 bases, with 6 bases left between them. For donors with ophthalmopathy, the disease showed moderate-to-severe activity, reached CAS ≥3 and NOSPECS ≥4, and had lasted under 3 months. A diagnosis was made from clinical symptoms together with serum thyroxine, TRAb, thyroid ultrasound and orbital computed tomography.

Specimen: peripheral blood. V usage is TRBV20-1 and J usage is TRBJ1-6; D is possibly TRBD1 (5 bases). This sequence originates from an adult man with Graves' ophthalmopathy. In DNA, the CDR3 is TGCAGTGCTAGAGATGACAGCTCCTATAATTCACCCCTCCACTTT. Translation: CSARDDSSYNSPLHF.